The 10 T cell receptor beta chains listed next were all sequenced from one sample in a study of CXCR3-negative and CXCR3-positive naive CD8 T cells. General study results and limits: For CXCR3-positive naive cells, TRB CDR3s were more hydrophobic than those of CXCR3-negative naive cells.

UMI-tagged TRB cDNA libraries were built via 5' RACE. Reprocessing the 5' RACE reads, TCRdb reports a single entry for every CDR3 protein and omits DNA. Its listing shows 150,000 or so distinct CDR3 sequences. No antigen has been assigned to these receptors. Sequenced input: naive CXCR3+ CD8+ T cells from blood. The subset denotes: CD45RO-CCR7+CD27+CD95- naive CD8+ T cells expressing CXCR3 (TNR3+). The receptors come from a human donor in good health. Some clones in this sample may be carry-over from other donors' samples.

The V and J genes are TRBV7-9 and TRBJ2-1; TCRdb returns TRBD1, unconfirmable since there is no DNA. The CDR3 runs 13 residues. The germline CDR1 and CDR2 sequences are SEHNR and FQNEAQ (reference sequence). This chain's CDR3 is CASSTTGANEQFF.

The chain is built from TRBV7-2 and TRBJ1-2; without DNA, the TCRdb call of TRBD1 cannot be checked. CDR3 size: 15 residues. Germline values: CDR1 SGHTA, CDR2 FQGNSA. CDR3 residues: CASSLTTGVSYGYTF.

J is TRBJ2-4 and V is TRBV29-1. This CDR3 has 12 residues. Germline-derived CDR1 and CDR2 are SQVTM and ANQGSEA. CDR3 sequence reads: CSVVLAKNIQYF.

CDR3 sequence reads: CASSSGPEQYF. J is TRBJ2-7 and V is TRBV6-6; TCRdb's D gene call, TRBD1, goes unchecked for lack of DNA. The CDR3 totals 11 residues. CDR1 MNHNY and CDR2 SVGAGI come from the germline V gene (reference sequence).

This chain joins TRBV7-2 and TRBJ2-1; without DNA, the TCRdb call of TRBD2 cannot be checked. Germline V gene lookup returns CDR1 SGHTA and CDR2 FQGNSA. The CDR3 spans 16 residues. CDR3: CASSFWAGPPYNEQFF.

The chain joins TRBV7-8 to TRBJ2-1; with no DNA, the TCRdb D assignment of TRBD1 cannot be verified. The CDR3 runs 16 residues. Germline CDR1 and CDR2: SGHVS and FQNEAQ. Here the CDR3 reads CASSLMLGQGANEQFF.

The V and J genes are TRBV28 and TRBJ2-1; lacking DNA, the TRBD2 call made by TCRdb goes unchecked. Germline values: CDR1 MDHEN, CDR2 SYDVKM. This CDR3 has 16 residues. CDR3 protein: CASNPRGPSGYNEQFF.

The chain carries TRBV5-1 and TRBJ2-7. This CDR3 has 12 amino acids. Germline CDR1 SGHRS, CDR2 YFSETQ. The CDR3 loop is CASSAEPYEQYF.

The J gene is TRBJ2-3, the V gene TRBV5-8; with no DNA, the TCRdb D assignment of TRBD1 cannot be verified. Germline CDR1 is SGHTS and CDR2 is YDEGEE. The CDR3 spans 19 residues. This CDR3 is CASSLDRGGFFVLTDTQYF.

The V call is TRBV28, the J call TRBJ2-7; checking the TCRdb D call of TRBD1 is not possible without DNA. The CDR3 contains 16 residues. Germline-derived CDR1 and CDR2 are MDHEN and SYDVKM. CDR3 loop: CASSPRQRLFSYEQYF.